These 15 T cell receptor beta chains were all obtained from the same sample, sequenced in a study of T cell repertoires and leukemia-associated antigens. TCRdb independently ran MiXCR on the 5' RACE reads; one entry per CDR3 protein. The sample includes about 12,000 distinct CDR3 sequences, over 40% seen only once; the top ten take less than 40%. No antigen is known for these receptors. Sequencing input: CD3+ T cells sorted from blood and cultured. The receptors come from a female donor in good health.

In DNA form, the CDR3 reads TGCGCCAGCAGCCAGAGCCTCGGACAGGGGGGACTTGAGCAGTACTTC. This sequence encodes CASSQSLGQGGLEQYF. The chain carries TRBV4-3 and TRBJ2-7; 10 bases match TRBD1. V shed 3 bases, J shed 7 bases, and the junction held 12 bases outside the gene matches. The CDR3 runs to 16 residues. Germline-derived CDR1 and CDR2 are LGHNA and YSLEER.

The CDR3 is CSASMDNTDTQYF. CDR3 coding DNA: TGCAGTGCTAGCATGGACAACACAGATACGCAGTATTTT. V and J are TRBV20-1 and TRBJ2-3; possible D gene TRBD1, 5 bases. The V and J ends lost 3 bases and 2 bases respectively, with 9 bases between them. The CDR3 extends over 13 amino acids. Germline loops: CDR1 DFQATT, CDR2 SNEGSKA (reference sequence).

The V call is TRBV12-3 or TRBV12-4, the J call TRBJ2-5, with D tentatively TRBD1 (5 bases). Trimming stripped 3 bases from V and 4 bases from J, with 12 bases between. The CDR3 is 14 residues long. The CDR3 sequence: CASSFSRRGETQYF. CDR3 DNA: TGTGCCAGCAGTTTCTCCCGAAGGGGAGAGACCCAGTACTTC.

About this clonotype itself: The missing conserved phenylalanine or tryptophan at the end of this CDR3 makes a read error likely. The genes are TRBV12-3 or TRBV12-4 and TRBJ1-6, with TRBD1 identical over 9 bases. This CDR3 comprises 14 residues. J lost 10 bases, V lost 3 bases, and 4 bases had no gene match. The DNA of the CDR3 is TGTGCCAGCAGTTTGGACAGGGGCGGATCACCCCTCCACCTT. It is translated as CASSLDRGGSPLHL.

The table lists this clonotype with a few counts. This sequence joins TRBV20-1 and TRBJ2-1; 7 bases are a match to TRBD2. CDR1 is DFQATT and CDR2 is SNEGSKA in the germline V gene (reference sequence). V shed 0 bases and J 3 bases; nucleotides not matched to a gene: 8. This CDR3 spans 16 amino acids. Here the CDR3 DNA reads TGCAGTGCTAGAGAACGGGGCGGGAGTCTCTACAATGAGCAGTTCTTC. Its protein product is CSARERGGSLYNEQFF.

The J gene is TRBJ1-5, the V gene TRBV12-3 or TRBV12-4; unclear D gene. The CDR3 extends over 19 amino acids. Trimming stripped 1 base from V and 0 bases from J, with 19 bases between. The CDR3 region is CASSLVLREETASNQPQHF. CDR3 coding DNA: TGTGCCAGCAGTTTAGTACTCCGTGAGGAAACGGCTAGCAATCAGCCCCAGCATTTT.

This clonotype showed up many times. The V gene is TRBV10-2, the J gene TRBJ2-1, with TRBD2 matching 8 bases. In germline, CDR1 is WSHSY, CDR2 SAAADI. The CDR3 loop spans 20 amino acids. V shed 3 bases, J shed 0 bases, and the junction held 16 bases outside the gene matches. CDR3: CASSDDSGTSQTVSYNEQFF. DNA of the CDR3: TGCGCCAGCAGTGACGACTCCGGGACTAGTCAAACAGTCTCCTACAATGAGCAGTTCTTC.

This chain uses TRBV28 with TRBJ1-1; no clear D gene. CDR1 is MDHEN and CDR2 is SYDVKM in the germline V gene. The CDR3 has 15 amino acids. V lost 1 base and J 4 bases, leaving 13 bases between the germline ends. The CDR3 DNA reads TGTGCCAGCAGTTTATTAGCGGGCGCAGGCACTGAAGCTTTCTTT. Translation: CASSLLAGAGTEAFF.

J is TRBJ1-1 and V is TRBV14; 7 bases align to TRBD1. Trimming cost V 9 bases and J 2 bases; bases outside gene matches: 9. CDR1 and CDR2 from the germline V gene are SGHDN and FVKESK. This CDR3 has 14 amino acids. CDR3 residues: CASRNRDSNTEAFF. CDR3 sequence (DNA): TGTGCCAGTCGTAATCGGGACAGCAACACTGAAGCTTTCTTT.

This clonotype has more than one count but fewer than ten. The V call is TRBV6-5, the J call TRBJ1-1, with TRBD1 identical over 9 bases. CDR3 size: 12 residues. Germline values: CDR1 MNHEY, CDR2 SVGAGI. V shed 6 bases and J 7 bases; nucleotides not matched to a gene: 3. This CDR3 is CASRPDRGEAFF. The CDR3 DNA reads as TGTGCCAGCAGACCGGACAGGGGTGAAGCTTTCTTT.

This clonotype has a handful of counts. An end of the junction does not agree with germline; a read error may underlie this. The chain carries TRBV29-1 and TRBJ2-1; 7 bases are a match to TRBD2. The CDR3 length is 14 residues. Germline assignment: CDR1 SQVTM and CDR2 ANQGSEA. The CDR3 bases are TGCAGCGTCAACAGCGGGATGGGGACTAATGAGCAGTTCTTT. This gives the protein CSVNSGMGTNEQFF.

Regarding this clonotype: The germline gene is not matched at one end of the junction; a read error may be the cause. The chain carries TRBV2 and TRBJ2-2, with D tentatively TRBD2 (6 bases). Per germline, CDR1 SNHLY and CDR2 FYNNEI. This CDR3 comprises 17 residues. DNA of the CDR3: TGTGCCAGCAGTGAAGTTGGCGGGAAGCAGCACTCCGGGGAGCAGTTTTTT. As protein: CASSEVGGKQHSGEQFF.

This clonotype was observed a few times. The chain couples TRBV5-1 to TRBJ2-7; perhaps TRBD1 as D (5 bases). The CDR3 contains 15 residues. Germline V gene sequence: CDR1 SGHRS, CDR2 YFSETQ. V shed 0 bases and J shed 2 bases, with 12 bases lying between them. CDR3 amino acids: CASSLEGREAYEQYF. The DNA of the CDR3 is TGCGCCAGCAGCTTGGAGGGCAGGGAAGCCTACGAGCAGTACTTC. The full variable domain, in which reference TRBV5-1 and TRBJ2-7 provide the parts outside the CDR3, is KAGVTQTPRYLIKTRGQQVTLSCSPISGHRSVSWYQQTPGQGLQFLFEYFSETQRNKGNFPGRFSGRQFSNSRSEMNVSTLELGDSALYLCASSLEGREAYEQYFGPGTRLTVT.

This clonotype was found a few times. V is TRBV7-3 and J is TRBJ2-1; D is unresolved. The CDR3 spans 15 residues. Germline CDR1 and CDR2: SGHTA and FQGTGA. Between the trimmed V and J ends, which lost 5 bases and 3 bases, there was a span of 14 bases. CDR3 in amino acids: CASSPGPYNYNEQFF. The CDR3, as DNA: TGTGCCAGCAGCCCCGGACCCTATAACTACAATGAGCAGTTCTTC.

The CDR3 DNA reads TGTGCCAGCAGCTTAACGGTCAGGGGGCCTTACAATGAGCAGTTCTTC. Protein sequence: CASSLTVRGPYNEQFF. V and J are TRBV7-3 and TRBJ2-1; 8 bases agree with TRBD1. Trimming removed 0 bases from V and 4 bases from J; junction bases left unmatched: 5. The CDR3 loop spans 16 amino acids. The germline gives CDR1 SGHTA, CDR2 FQGTGA.